This entry features one T cell receptor beta chain sequence. What it binds is unknown. The entirety of the isolated RNA underwent reverse transcription, so expressed TCRB transcripts were sequenced. Using immunoSEQ multiplex PCR, the repertoire was profiled, and TCRdb retains in-frame clones only, with some absent. Here the sample spans over 350,000 clones, more than 12% being singletons. The source of the sample is a study of beta chain features in type 1 diabetes. The CDR3 runs 15 residues. V was trimmed by 0 bases and J by 2 bases, leaving 11 bases between them. Germline V gene sequence: CDR1 SGHTA, CDR2 FQGNSA. Whole-study findings and limits: Small HLA sub-analyses could not settle whether HLA shapes TCRB rearrangement.

The chain combines TRBV7-2 with TRBJ2-7, with TRBD2 as a possible D gene (6 bases). This sequence was found in a woman in her late teens or twenties in good health. Sequenced sample: naive CD4+ T cells from blood. CDR3 sequence reads: CASSLAGGRTYEQYF. The CDR3, as DNA: TGTGCCAGCAGCTTAGCGGGAGGTAGGACCTACGAGCAGTACTTC.